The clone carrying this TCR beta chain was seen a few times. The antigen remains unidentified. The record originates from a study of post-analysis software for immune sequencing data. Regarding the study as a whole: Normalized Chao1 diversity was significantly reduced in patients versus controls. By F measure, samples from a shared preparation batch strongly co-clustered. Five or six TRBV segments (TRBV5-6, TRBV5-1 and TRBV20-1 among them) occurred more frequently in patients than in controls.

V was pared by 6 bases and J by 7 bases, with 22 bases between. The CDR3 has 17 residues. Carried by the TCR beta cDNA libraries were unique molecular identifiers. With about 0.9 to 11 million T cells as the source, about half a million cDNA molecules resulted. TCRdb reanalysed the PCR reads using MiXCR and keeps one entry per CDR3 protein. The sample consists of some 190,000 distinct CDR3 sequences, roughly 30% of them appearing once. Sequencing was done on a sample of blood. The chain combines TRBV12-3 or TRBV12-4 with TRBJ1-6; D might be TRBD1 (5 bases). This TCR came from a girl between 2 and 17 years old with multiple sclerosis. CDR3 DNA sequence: TGTGCCAGCAGCCAGCCCTCTACGGCAGGGTCCAATTCACCCCTCCACTTT. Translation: CASSQPSTAGSNSPLHF.